This passage covers 24 T cell receptor beta chains from one sample sequenced in a study of blood T cell repertoires in COVID-19. The method was immunoSEQ multiplex PCR; TCRdb's version includes in-frame clones alone and lacks a portion of them. The sample carries 100,000 to 150,000 clones, 70% to 90% recorded once. Sequencing was done on a sample of peripheral blood. The receptors stem from a man aged 50 or older with acute or convalescent COVID-19.

CDR3 protein: CASSLSARSDTGELFF. In nucleotides, the CDR3 is TGCGCCAGCAGCTTGTCGGCCAGGTCGGACACCGGGGAGCTGTTTTTT. This chain uses TRBV5-1 with TRBJ2-2; D gene uncertain. V lost 1 base, J lost 3 bases, and 13 bases lay in between. Germline CDR1 reads SGHRS; CDR2 reads YFSETQ. This CDR3 is built from 16 residues.

The CDR3 spells CASSEIQGVKLFF. The CDR3 DNA follows: TGCGCCAGCAGTGAAATCCAGGGCGTAAAACTGTTTTTT. The chain carries TRBV10-2 and TRBJ1-4; tentative D call: TRBD1 (5 bases). V was cut by 3 bases and J by 10 bases, with 12 bases left in between. This CDR3 comprises 13 residues. In germline, CDR1 is WSHSY, CDR2 SAAADI.

J is TRBJ2-7 and V is TRBV7-9; possibly TRBD1 for D (6 bases). Trimming removed 2 bases from V and 6 bases from J, with 11 bases in between. CDR1 and CDR2 from the germline V gene are SEHNR and FQNEAQ (reference sequence). CDR3 length equals 13 residues. CDR3 coding DNA: TGTGCCAGCAGCTTAATCCAGGGGCTCGAGCAGTACTTC. Its protein is CASSLIQGLEQYF.

The chain is built from TRBV19 and TRBJ2-3, with TRBD2 identical over 14 bases. Per the germline V gene, CDR1 is LNHDA and CDR2 is SQIVND (reference sequence). J was trimmed by 4 bases and V by 3 bases; bases with no gene match: 12. CDR3 size: 19 residues. Here the CDR3 reads CASSMRPGLAGVRSDTQYF. The DNA of the CDR3 is TGTGCCAGTAGTATGAGACCGGGACTAGCGGGAGTAAGATCAGATACGCAGTATTTT.

This sequence joins TRBV7-3 and TRBJ1-1, with 7 bases lining up with TRBD1. The length of the CDR3 is 15 residues. V lost 6 bases, J lost 1 base, and 8 bases stayed unmatched. Germline V gene sequence: CDR1 SGHTA, CDR2 FQGTGA. The CDR3: CASRDSGTANTEAFF. The CDR3 region has the DNA TGTGCCAGCAGGGACTCCGGGACAGCGAACACTGAAGCTTTCTTT.

V gene TRBV19 combines with J gene TRBJ1-4; 10 positions agree with TRBD1. Germline V gives CDR1 LNHDA, CDR2 SQIVND (reference sequence). V trimming: 7 bases; J trimming: 4 bases; junction bases outside the gene matches: 6. This CDR3 is 15 amino acids long. The CDR3 nucleotides are TGTGCCAGTACCCGGGACAGGGGTGGTAATGAAAAACTGTTTTTT. It specifies CASTRDRGGNEKLFF.

A single count supports this clone. The chain is built from TRBV11-2 and TRBJ1-5, with D hard to call. The CDR3 is 14 amino acids. V was shortened by 1 base and J by 3 bases, with 7 bases between the two germline ends. Germline CDR1 SGHAT, CDR2 FQNNGV. This CDR3 is CASSLGELNQPQHF. The CDR3 DNA reads as TGTGCCAGCAGCTTAGGGGAGCTCAATCAGCCCCAGCATTTT.

The chain is built from TRBV23-1 and TRBJ1-1, with D perhaps matching TRBD1 (5 bases). TRBV23-1 qualifies as an ORF whose function is uncertain. This CDR3 spans 16 amino acids. V gave up 0 bases and J gave up 2 bases, with 13 bases separating them. This chain's CDR3 is CASSQSKRGGNTEAFF. The CDR3 nucleotides read TGCGCCAGCAGTCAATCAAAAAGGGGAGGAAACACTGAAGCTTTCTTT.

This clone was seen only a few times. The J gene is TRBJ2-2, the V gene TRBV15, with D possibly being TRBD2 (5 bases). The V and J ends lost 0 bases and 5 bases respectively, with 10 bases between them. Germline assignment: CDR1 LNHNV and CDR2 YYDKDF (reference sequence). The CDR3 has 15 amino acids. CDR3 bases: TGTGCCACCAGCAGAGATCGCGGGCGAACCGGGGAGCTGTTTTTT. Amino acid sequence: CATSRDRGRTGELFF.

The chain couples TRBV2 to TRBJ1-5, with a weak D call TRBD1 (6 bases). The CDR3 consists of 14 residues. Germline CDR1 is SNHLY and CDR2 is FYNNEI. Deletions cut 5 bases from V and 0 bases from J, with 8 bases between. In DNA form, the CDR3 reads TGTGCCAGCAGTTGGACAGTTAGCAATCAGCCCCAGCATTTT. Its protein is CASSWTVSNQPQHF.

The chain employs TRBV11-2 and TRBJ2-7, with D maybe TRBD1 (7 bases). Germline assignment: CDR1 SGHAT and CDR2 FQNNGV. Trimming cost V 7 bases and J 3 bases, with 16 bases left between them. CDR3 length: 14 residues. The CDR3 is CASTVSRGVYEQYF. CDR3 in DNA: TGTGCCAGCACGGTTAGCAGGGGGGTCTACGAGCAGTACTTC.

The chain has TRBV11-3 and TRBJ2-3; 7 nucleotides match TRBD2. V dropped 4 bases and J dropped 0; count of bases not matched to a gene: 1. Germline values: CDR1 SGHNT, CDR2 YENEEA. This CDR3 has 14 amino acids. CDR3 sequence: CASSSGGSTDTQYF. CDR3 DNA: TGTGCCAGCAGCTCCGGGGGGAGCACAGATACGCAGTATTTT. Variable domain in full (rest from reference TRBV11-3 and TRBJ2-3): EAGVVQSPRYKIIEKKQPVAFWCNPISGHNTLYWYLQNLGQGPELLIRYENEEAVDDSQLPKDRFSAERLKGVDSTLKIQPAELGDSAVYLCASSSGGSTDTQYFGPGTRLTVL.

This chain joins TRBV6-6 and TRBJ1-2, with TRBD1 as a possible D gene (5 bases). Germline-derived CDR1 and CDR2 are MNHNY and SVGAGI (reference sequence). Trimming took 8 bases from V and 5 from J, leaving 9 bases between them. The CDR3 totals 11 residues. The CDR3 DNA reads TGTGCCAGCGGGGCATCGTATGGCTACACCTTC. Protein: CASGASYGYTF.

This clone was observed a handful of times. CDR3 coding DNA: TGTGCCAGCTCCCCCTCAGCTGGAAACACCATATATTTT. Its protein product is CASSPSAGNTIYF. The genes are TRBV18 and TRBJ1-3; D is undetermined. In germline, CDR1 is KGHSH, CDR2 LQKENI. Trimming shortened V by 6 bases and J by 2 bases, and 8 bases separated the two germline ends. This CDR3 has 13 amino acids. The variable domain in full, with the rest retrieved from reference TRBV18 and TRBJ1-3, is NAGVMQNPRHLVRRRGQEARLRCSPMKGHSHVYWYRQLPEEGLKFMVYLQKENIIDESGMPKERFSAEFPKEGPSILRIQQVVRGDSAAYFCASSPSAGNTIYFGEGSWLTVV.

This clone was seen just once. V and J are TRBV7-9 and TRBJ1-2; TRBD1 is a possible D gene (5 bases). CDR1 is SEHNR and CDR2 is FQNEAQ in the germline V gene (reference sequence). The CDR3 length is 17 residues. The V gene lost 1 base and the J gene lost 0 bases, with 15 bases spanning the gap. Here the CDR3 reads CASSLGSGNPSNYGYTF. The CDR3 coding sequence is TGTGCCAGCAGCTTAGGATCAGGGAACCCCTCTAACTATGGCTACACCTTC.

This chain uses TRBV27 with TRBJ2-5, with 7 bases that match TRBD2. Germline V lookup: CDR1 MNHEY, CDR2 SMNVEV (reference sequence). J was trimmed by 1 base and V by 3 bases; bases with no gene match: 2. This CDR3 has 14 residues. The CDR3 region is CASSFGRIQETQYF. The CDR3, as DNA: TGTGCCAGCAGTTTCGGGAGGATCCAAGAGACCCAGTACTTC.

This sequence joins TRBV5-1 and TRBJ2-2, with 10 bases identical to TRBD1. The germline CDR1 and CDR2 sequences are SGHRS and YFSETQ. V shed 3 bases and J 2 bases; nucleotides not matched to a gene: 4. CDR3 length: 16 residues. The CDR3 reads CASSSGTGVNTGELFF. DNA of the CDR3: TGCGCCAGCAGCTCGGGGACAGGGGTCAACACCGGGGAGCTGTTTTTT.

The chain links TRBV19 to TRBJ1-6, with D hard to call. Germline-derived CDR1 and CDR2 are LNHDA and SQIVND (reference sequence). Trimming removed 3 bases from V and 7 bases from J, with 4 bases in between. The CDR3 is made up of 12 amino acids. The CDR3 loop reads CASSMRNSPLHF. The CDR3 DNA reads TGTGCCAGTAGTATGCGAAATTCACCCCTCCACTTT.

This clone was seen just once. This sequence joins TRBV27 and TRBJ2-1; 11 nucleotides match TRBD1. The CDR3 loop spans 15 amino acids. Looked up from germline, CDR1 is MNHEY and CDR2 is SMNVEV (reference sequence). V was clipped by 5 bases and J by 5 bases; unmatched bases: 5. CDR3 nucleotides: TGTGCCAGCAGTAAGGGACAGGGGGTCAACAATGAGCAGTTCTTC. As protein: CASSKGQGVNNEQFF.

This clone was counted between two and nine times. This sequence joins TRBV15 and TRBJ2-3, with TRBD2 matching 9 bases. Trimming cost V 1 base and J 2 bases; bases outside gene matches: 10. This CDR3 region has 18 residues. CDR1 and CDR2 (germline): LNHNV, YYDKDF (reference sequence). The CDR3 loop is CATSRGRISGGNTDTQYF. The CDR3 coding sequence is TGTGCCACCAGCAGAGGGAGGATCAGCGGGGGGAACACAGATACGCAGTATTTT.

The chain employs TRBV9 and TRBJ2-3; 11 nucleotides line up with TRBD2. V shed 3 bases and J 3 bases; nucleotides not matched to a gene: 3. The CDR3 extends over 15 amino acids. Germline assignment: CDR1 SGDLS and CDR2 YYNGEE. CDR3 in amino acids: CASSAGTSGTDTQYF. The CDR3 DNA is TGTGCCAGCAGCGCCGGGACTAGCGGTACAGATACGCAGTATTTT.

This clone appeared a single time. V gene TRBV6-6 combines with J gene TRBJ2-2; D ambiguous. In germline, CDR1 is MNHNY, CDR2 SVGAGI (reference sequence). With 0 bases removed from V and 1 base from J, the gap between germline ends came to 6 bases. This CDR3 is built from 15 residues. CDR3 sequence (DNA): TGTGCCAGCAGTTACTCGGGCTTGAACACCGGGGAGCTGTTTTTT. Protein sequence: CASSYSGLNTGELFF.

The chain employs TRBV6-1 and TRBJ2-4; D gene unclear. The CDR3 has 19 amino acids. Germline assignment: CDR1 MNHNS and CDR2 SASEGT. The ends were cut back, 2 bases at V and 3 bases at J, with 23 bases in the middle. Written as DNA, the CDR3 is TGTGCCAGCAGTGAACAGTCCCTCAGGCCGATATCGGACAAAAACATTCAGTACTTC. Protein product: CASSEQSLRPISDKNIQYF.

The genes are TRBV19 and TRBJ1-1; D might be TRBD1 (6 bases). CDR1 is LNHDA, CDR2 SQIVND, per germline (reference sequence). This CDR3 region has 13 residues. V was pared by 6 bases and J by 1 base, with 9 bases between. This chain's CDR3 is CASSYRENTEAFF. CDR3 in DNA: TGTGCCAGTAGCTACAGGGAGAACACTGAAGCTTTCTTT.